These 30 T cell receptor beta chains share one sample of origin, sequenced in a study of CD8 T cells in Susac syndrome. After extraction with the RNeasy kit, about 0.45 to 1 ug of the RNA was reverse transcribed using random hexamers. TCRdb called the immunoSEQ multiplex PCR reads again in MiXCR, with one record for every CDR3 protein. The sample includes 150,000 to 190,000 distinct CDR3 sequences, about 95% of them seen just once. Specimen: CD4+ T cells from PBMCs. Source of these receptors: a human donor with Susac syndrome.

V gene TRBV12-3 or TRBV12-4 combines with J gene TRBJ2-7; D is uncertain. Deletions cut 5 bases from V and 0 bases from J, with 5 bases between. The CDR3 covers 12 residues. This chain's CDR3 is CASSPFSYEQYF. The CDR3 DNA is TGTGCCAGCAGTCCCTTCTCCTACGAGCAGTACTTC.

The chain couples TRBV9 to TRBJ2-5; D gene unclear. This CDR3 region has 13 residues. Germline CDR1 reads SGDLS; CDR2 reads YYNGEE. V dropped 0 bases and J dropped 2 bases, with 5 bases sitting between them. The CDR3 DNA follows: TGTGCCAGCAGCGTAGGGGGACAAGAGACCCAGTACTTC. Amino acids: CASSVGGQETQYF.

V is TRBV3-1 and J is TRBJ2-1, with TRBD1 as a possible D gene (6 bases). CDR1 is LGHDT and CDR2 is YNNKEL in the germline V gene (reference sequence). V was pared by 0 bases and J by 1 base, with 10 bases between. The CDR3 runs to 16 residues. In DNA form, the CDR3 reads TGTGCCAGCAGCCAAGAAGGGGGTTCTTCCTACAATGAGCAGTTCTTC. Protein: CASSQEGGSSYNEQFF.

The table lists this clonotype with a count of one. This sequence joins TRBV6-5 and TRBJ2-7, with no clear D. Trimming shortened V by 0 bases and J by 6 bases, and 9 bases separated the two germline ends. Germline V gene lookup returns CDR1 MNHEY and CDR2 SVGAGI. The CDR3 runs 13 residues. CDR3 sequence: CASSYSWTGEQYF. Here the CDR3 DNA reads TGTGCCAGCAGTTACTCGTGGACCGGCGAGCAGTACTTC.

The chain is built from TRBV6-2 or TRBV6-3 and TRBJ2-1, with 8 bases lining up with TRBD2. The CDR3 extends over 15 amino acids. Germline V CDR1 and CDR2: MNHEY, SVGEGT. V was pared by 6 bases and J by 2 bases, with 6 bases of the junction left unmatched. The CDR3 nucleotides read TGTGCCAGCAGACGTTTAGCGGGACCCTACAATGAGCAGTTCTTC. Protein: CASRRLAGPYNEQFF.

V is TRBV3-1 and J is TRBJ2-1; 11 positions agree with TRBD2. The J segment lost 9 bases and the V segment lost 4 bases, leaving 8 bases of the junction unmatched. CDR3 length: 15 residues. Germline CDR1 and CDR2: LGHDT and YNNKEL (reference sequence). In nucleotides, the CDR3 is TGTGCCAGCAGCCTGCCGGGACTAGCGGACCGTGAGCAGTTCTTC. This translates into CASSLPGLADREQFF.

The chain is built from TRBV20-1 and TRBJ2-7; 9 bases are a match to TRBD1. This CDR3 contains 16 residues. Germline V CDR1 and CDR2: DFQATT, SNEGSKA (reference sequence). J gave up 3 bases and V 3 bases, and 12 bases lay outside the gene matches. DNA of the CDR3: TGCAGTGCTAGTGCACCCTCCGGGACAGGGAACTACGAGCAGTACTTC. Its protein product is CSASAPSGTGNYEQYF.

Only one count was recorded for this clonotype. The V call is TRBV5-1, the J call TRBJ1-6, with D uncertain. V was trimmed by 0 bases and J by 7 bases, leaving 5 bases between them. Per the germline V gene, CDR1 is SGHRS and CDR2 is YFSETQ. The CDR3 extends over 13 amino acids. CDR3 in amino acids: CASSLEYNSPLHF. CDR3 in DNA: TGCGCCAGCAGCTTGGAGTACAATTCACCCCTCCACTTT. Variable domain in full (rest from reference TRBV5-1 and TRBJ1-6): KAGVTQTPRYLIKTRGQQVTLSCSPISGHRSVSWYQQTPGQGLQFLFEYFSETQRNKGNFPGRFSGRQFSNSRSEMNVSTLELGDSALYLCASSLEYNSPLHFGNGTRLTVT.

This clonotype was seen a single time. This chain connects TRBV19 to TRBJ2-5; TRBD1 matches at 8 bases. From germline, CDR1 is LNHDA and CDR2 SQIVND (reference sequence). The CDR3 is 14 amino acids. J gave up 5 bases and V 3 bases, and 5 bases lay outside the gene matches. The DNA of the CDR3 is TGTGCCAGTAGTATGCAGGGGGCCGAGGAGACCCAGTACTTC. Amino acids: CASSMQGAEETQYF.

The chain employs TRBV6-1 and TRBJ1-2; D gene uncertain. In germline, CDR1 is MNHNS, CDR2 SASEGT. V was pared by 2 bases and J by 8 bases, with 12 bases between. The CDR3 spans 13 residues. The CDR3 DNA reads as TGTGCCAGCAGTGAAAGGCCAGTTTGGGGCTACACCTTC. It encodes CASSERPVWGYTF.

The genes are TRBV7-9 and TRBJ2-7, with D perhaps matching TRBD2 (6 bases). CDR1 SEHNR and CDR2 FQNEAQ come from the germline V gene (reference sequence). The CDR3 runs 15 residues. Trimming pared 5 bases from V and 4 bases from J, leaving 18 bases between. Here the CDR3 DNA reads TGTGCCAGCAGCCATGGAGGGACGGGGTTGTACGAGCAGTACTTC. Its translation: CASSHGGTGLYEQYF.

The chain is built from TRBV7-8 and TRBJ1-5; 8 bases match TRBD1. Germline V lookup: CDR1 SGHVS, CDR2 FQNEAQ. The CDR3 extends over 16 amino acids. The V gene end was trimmed by 5 bases and the J gene end by 1 base; junction bases not matched to a gene: 7. In nucleotides, the CDR3 is TGTGCCAGCAGCGCCCCAGGGGGCGCGAGCAATCAGCCCCAGCATTTT. Amino acids: CASSAPGGASNQPQHF.

V gene TRBV20-1 combines with J gene TRBJ2-7; 10 bases line up with TRBD2. The germline gives CDR1 DFQATT, CDR2 SNEGSKA (reference sequence). Trimming took 0 bases from V and 3 from J; bases not matched to a gene: 5. The CDR3 runs 15 residues. The CDR3 DNA reads TGCAGTGCTAGAGATCCTAGCGGGGGTTACTACGAGCAGTACTTC. It specifies CSARDPSGGYYEQYF.

The chain carries TRBV18 and TRBJ1-2; D gene ambiguous. Trimming removed 1 base from V and 8 bases from J, with 14 bases in between. The CDR3 consists of 14 residues. Germline-derived CDR1 and CDR2 are KGHSH and LQKENI. The CDR3 sequence is CASSPLSPGGGYTF. CDR3 sequence (DNA): TGTGCCAGCTCACCACTCAGTCCAGGTGGCGGCTACACCTTC. Supplemented by reference TRBV18 and TRBJ1-2, the full variable domain reads NAGVMQNPRHLVRRRGQEARLRCSPMKGHSHVYWYRQLPEEGLKFMVYLQKENIIDESGMPKERFSAEFPKEGPSILRIQQVVRGDSAAYFCASSPLSPGGGYTFGSGTRLTVV.

This chain joins TRBV7-9 and TRBJ1-2; 7 bases line up with TRBD1. V dropped 5 bases and J dropped 4; count of bases not matched to a gene: 4. Germline V CDR1 and CDR2: SEHNR, FQNEAQ (reference sequence). The CDR3 spans 13 residues. As DNA, the CDR3 is TGTGCCAGCAGCCCACAGGGGTCCTATGGCTACACCTTC. It translates to CASSPQGSYGYTF.

The V call is TRBV3-1, the J call TRBJ2-7; no clear D gene. The germline V gene has CDR1 LGHDT and CDR2 YNNKEL (reference sequence). V gave up 4 bases and J gave up 5 bases, with 12 bases separating them. This CDR3 contains 13 residues. The CDR3 loop reads CASSLNRRHEQYF. CDR3 coding DNA: TGTGCCAGCAGCCTCAATCGCCGGCACGAGCAGTACTTC.

This chain links TRBV5-1 with TRBJ2-1; tentative D call: TRBD2 (5 bases). The CDR3 runs to 15 residues. Trimming shortened V by 1 base and J by 8 bases, and 16 bases separated the two germline ends. The V gene's germline CDR1 is SGHRS and CDR2 YFSETQ. This CDR3 reads CASSLLTSGVDEQFF. For the CDR3, the DNA is TGCGCCAGCAGCTTGCTGACGTCCGGGGTGGATGAGCAGTTCTTC.

The chain has TRBV29-1 and TRBJ1-1; D not resolved. Trimming removed 8 bases from V and 0 bases from J, with 13 bases in between. Looked up from germline, CDR1 is SQVTM and CDR2 is ANQGSEA. This CDR3 has 13 residues. CDR3 region: CSSAEGMNTEAFF. CDR3 DNA sequence: TGCAGCTCAGCGGAGGGTATGAACACTGAAGCTTTCTTT. Full variable domain (remainder filled in from reference TRBV29-1 and TRBJ1-1): SAVISQKPSRDICQRGTSLTIQCQVDSQVTMMFWYRQQPGQSLTLIATANQGSEATYESGFVIDKFPISRPNLTFSTLTVSNMSPEDSSIYLCSSAEGMNTEAFFGQGTRLTVV.

The chain combines TRBV13 with TRBJ2-6; a weak D match, TRBD1 (5 bases). The CDR3 totals 14 residues. Germline V gives CDR1 PRHDT, CDR2 FYEKMQ (reference sequence). V was pared by 8 bases and J by 1 base, with 9 bases between. CDR3 amino acids: CASLGVSGANVLTF. The CDR3 nucleotides read TGTGCCAGCCTAGGGGTGTCTGGGGCCAACGTCCTGACTTTC.

The rearrangement joins TRBV19 to TRBJ2-1; D might be TRBD2 (5 bases). In germline, CDR1 is LNHDA, CDR2 SQIVND (reference sequence). Trimming removed 3 bases from V and 7 bases from J, with 7 bases in between. The CDR3 runs 12 residues. In DNA, the CDR3 is TGTGCCAGTAGTATTCGAGGGAATGAGCAGTTCTTC. It encodes CASSIRGNEQFF.

The chain couples TRBV5-6 to TRBJ1-1; TRBD1 aligns across 7 bases. The CDR3 covers 13 residues. V lost 6 bases and J lost 1; bases outside the gene matches: 3. Germline V lookup: CDR1 SGHDT, CDR2 YYEEEE. The chain's CDR3 is CASTWTGNTEAFF. CDR3 nucleotides: TGTGCCAGCACCTGGACAGGGAACACTGAAGCTTTCTTT.

V and J are TRBV29-1 and TRBJ1-2; 7 bases line up with TRBD1. V gave up 3 bases and J gave up 4 bases; unmatched junction bases: 14. This CDR3 region has 16 residues. CDR1 and CDR2 from the germline V gene are SQVTM and ANQGSEA. The CDR3 region has the DNA TGCAGCGTTGATCCCAGGGGGAAGGGGCTAAGCTATGGCTACACCTTC. Its translation: CSVDPRGKGLSYGYTF.

V and J are TRBV9 and TRBJ1-1; D uncertain. The ends were cut back, 3 bases at V and 2 bases at J, with 8 bases in the middle. This CDR3 has 13 amino acids. Germline values: CDR1 SGDLS, CDR2 YYNGEE. The CDR3 region has the DNA TGTGCCAGCAGCGGGGCACTCAACACTGAAGCTTTCTTT. It is translated as CASSGALNTEAFF.

V is TRBV7-9 and J is TRBJ2-7; 10 bases fit TRBD1. Trimming removed 5 bases from V and 6 bases from J; junction bases left unmatched: 13. The CDR3 extends over 16 amino acids. The V gene's germline CDR1 is SEHNR and CDR2 FQNEAQ (reference sequence). The CDR3 sequence is CASSATPGQGLFEQYF. DNA for the CDR3: TGTGCCAGCAGCGCCACGCCGGGACAGGGGCTGTTCGAGCAGTACTTC.

This sequence joins TRBV27 and TRBJ2-7; 9 bases agree with TRBD1. Germline CDR1 reads MNHEY; CDR2 reads SMNVEV (reference sequence). This CDR3 is 14 amino acids long. V was clipped by 5 bases and J by 7 bases; unmatched bases: 9. The DNA for the CDR3 is TGTGCCAGCAGTAAACCGGGACAGGGTACAGAGCAGTACTTC. Its protein is CASSKPGQGTEQYF.

This clonotype has a single count. This chain connects TRBV7-9 to TRBJ2-5, with TRBD1 as a possible D gene (5 bases). In germline, CDR1 is SEHNR, CDR2 FQNEAQ (reference sequence). Trimming stripped 3 bases from V and 5 bases from J, with 10 bases between. This CDR3 comprises 13 residues. CDR3 in DNA: TGTGCCAGCAGCTTCGGAGCAGGGGAGACCCAGTACTTC. Protein sequence: CASSFGAGETQYF.

The rearrangement links TRBV4-2 to TRBJ2-2, with a tentative D call TRBD1 (5 bases). V was pared by 4 bases and J by 6 bases, with 6 bases between. This CDR3 region has 12 residues. Per the germline V gene, CDR1 is LGHNA and CDR2 is YNFKEQ. CDR3 bases: TGTGCCAGCAGCCGACAGCCCGGGGAGCTGTTTTTT. Protein sequence: CASSRQPGELFF.

J is TRBJ2-5 and V is TRBV6-5; D perhaps matches TRBD2 (7 bases). Germline loops: CDR1 MNHEY, CDR2 SVGAGI. Trimming left V 6 bases short and J 4 bases short, with 18 bases between. There are 15 residues in the CDR3. In nucleotides, the CDR3 is TGTGCCAGCAGAGGGGGGGCGGCAGGGCTAGAGACCCAGTACTTC. This encodes CASRGGAAGLETQYF.

The CDR3 DNA sequence: TGTGCCAGCAAGTCCCGAGAGACCCAGTACTTC. Translation gives CASKSRETQYF. The chain is built from TRBV12-3 or TRBV12-4 and TRBJ2-5; D is ambiguous. Between the trimmed V and J ends, which lost 7 bases and 4 bases, there was a span of 7 bases. The CDR3 is made up of 11 amino acids.

The genes are TRBV7-9 and TRBJ2-1, with D possibly TRBD2 on 6 matching bases. In germline, CDR1 is SEHNR, CDR2 FQNEAQ (reference sequence). CDR3 length: 13 amino acids. Trimming took 0 bases from V and 15 from J, leaving 15 bases between them. The CDR3 region has the DNA TGTGCCAGCAGCTTAGCGCTACCGGGGCGGGGGTTCTTC. This sequence encodes CASSLALPGRGFF.